The T cell receptor beta chain described here comes from a study of tumor and adjacent non-tumor tissue in lung cancer. Whole-study context: Histology: 12 adenocarcinoma, a couple of squamous cell carcinoma, 1 small cell lung cancer.

In the case of this clonotype: What it recognizes is unknown. At one end the junction does not follow the germline gene, possibly because of a read error.

This sample's RNA came from whole unsorted tissue. Newly diagnosed lung cancer patients had thoracic surgery in China, August–late 2014, without prior chemotherapy. Three rounds of nested PCR, following a modified ARM-PCR protocol, produced the TCRbeta library. TCRdb re-analysed the multiplex PCR reads in MiXCR, keeping a single row per CDR3 protein. The sample gives about 120,000 distinct CDR3 sequences, about 66% of which show up once; over 10% is in the top ten. Study-wide results and limits: In normal lung, the top 100 clones were significantly more dominant than in tumor.

Germline-derived CDR1 and CDR2 are SGHVS and FQNEAQ. CDR3 length equals 16 residues. This TCR was recovered from a man aged 25-45 years with non-small cell lung cancer. The material sequenced was lung tumor tissue. J is TRBJ2-7 and V is TRBV7-8; TRBD2 matches at 14 bases. The CDR3 reads CDSNSGLAGGTYEQYF. CDR3 DNA: TGTGACAGCAACTCAGGACTAGCGGGGGGTACCTACGAGCAGTACTTC.